These 4 T cell receptor beta chains came from one sample sequenced in a study of cytomegalovirus exposure and HLA in healthy donors. 13 Jbeta primers and 60 Vbeta primers were used for the PCR. Data came from immunoSEQ multiplex PCR; TCRdb stores just in-frame clones and leaves some out. The data contain around 190,000 clones, approximately 80% of them seen just once; the ten biggest clones take up just under 3%. Material: PBMCs. These receptors all come from a woman aged 25-40 years in good health and CMV-seronegative.

This clone was counted between two and nine times. The gene calls are TRBV5-4 and TRBJ1-2, with a tentative D call TRBD1 (6 bases). CDR3 length: 18 residues. Per germline, CDR1 SGHNT and CDR2 YYREEE (reference sequence). V lost 2 bases and J 1 base, leaving 21 bases between the germline ends. The CDR3 spells CASSFPDPRTADNYGYTF. The CDR3 nucleotides are TGTGCCAGCAGCTTCCCGGATCCCCGGACAGCGGATAACTATGGCTACACCTTC. The full variable domain, its missing parts supplied by reference TRBV5-4 and TRBJ1-2, is ETGVTQSPTHLIKTRGQQVTLRCSSQSGHNTVSWYQQALGQGPQFIFQYYREEENGRGNFPPRFSGLQFPNYSSELNVNALELDDSALYLCASSFPDPRTADNYGYTFGSGTRLTVV.

The chain links TRBV7-3 to TRBJ2-3; 8 bases agree with TRBD2. The CDR3 runs 15 residues. V was pared by 6 bases and J by 5 bases, with 10 bases of the junction left unmatched. CDR1 and CDR2 from the germline V gene are SGHTA and FQGTGA. CDR3 coding DNA: TGTGCCAGCAGGGCACGGGGGGGCCGTGAAGATACGCAGTATTTT. Its translation is CASRARGGREDTQYF.

This clone came up once. The genes are TRBV12-5 and TRBJ1-4, with TRBD1 identical over 7 bases. Looked up from germline, CDR1 is LGHNT and CDR2 is FRNRAP. The CDR3 totals 16 residues. The junction had 15 bases not matched to a gene; V was cut back by 6 bases and J by 8 bases. The CDR3 DNA reads TGTGCTAGTGGCTCCCCAACGAGGGGGCGCGACGAAAAACTGTTTTTT. This encodes CASGSPTRGRDEKLFF.

The chain combines TRBV5-6 with TRBJ1-5, with 7 bases fitting TRBD1. Trimming took 4 bases from V and 2 from J; bases not matched to a gene: 12. The germline V gene encodes CDR1 SGHDT and CDR2 YYEEEE. The CDR3 covers 17 residues. In DNA form, the CDR3 reads TGTGCCAGCAGCCAGGGACAGTCCGGTCGCGGCAATCAGCCCCAGCATTTT. Residues: CASSQGQSGRGNQPQHF.